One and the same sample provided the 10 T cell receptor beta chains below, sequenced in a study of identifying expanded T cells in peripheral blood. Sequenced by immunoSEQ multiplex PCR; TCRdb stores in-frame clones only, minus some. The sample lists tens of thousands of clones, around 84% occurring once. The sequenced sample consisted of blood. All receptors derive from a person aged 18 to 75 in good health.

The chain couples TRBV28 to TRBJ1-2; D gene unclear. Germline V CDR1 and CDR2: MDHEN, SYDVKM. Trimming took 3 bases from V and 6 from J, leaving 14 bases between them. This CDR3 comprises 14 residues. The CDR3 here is CASSFMRPGDGYTF. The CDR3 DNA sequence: TGTGCCAGCAGTTTCATGAGGCCCGGGGATGGCTACACCTTC.

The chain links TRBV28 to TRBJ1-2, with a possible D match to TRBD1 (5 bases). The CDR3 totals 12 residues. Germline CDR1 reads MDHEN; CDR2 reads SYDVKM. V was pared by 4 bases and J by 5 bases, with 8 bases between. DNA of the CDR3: TGTGCCAGCAGTTACAGGTTATATGGCTACACCTTC. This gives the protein CASSYRLYGYTF.

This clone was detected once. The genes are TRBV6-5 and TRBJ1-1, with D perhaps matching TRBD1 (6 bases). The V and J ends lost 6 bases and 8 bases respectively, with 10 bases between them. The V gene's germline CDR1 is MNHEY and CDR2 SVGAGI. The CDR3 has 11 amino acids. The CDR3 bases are TGTGCCAGCAGAACCGGGACAGAAGCTTTCTTT. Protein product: CASRTGTEAFF.

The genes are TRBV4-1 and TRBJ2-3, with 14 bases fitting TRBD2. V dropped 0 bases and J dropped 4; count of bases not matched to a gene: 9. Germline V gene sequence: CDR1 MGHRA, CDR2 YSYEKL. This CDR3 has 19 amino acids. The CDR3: CASSQDPATSGGGADTQYF. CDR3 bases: TGCGCCAGCAGCCAAGATCCCGCGACTAGCGGGGGGGGCGCAGATACGCAGTATTTT.

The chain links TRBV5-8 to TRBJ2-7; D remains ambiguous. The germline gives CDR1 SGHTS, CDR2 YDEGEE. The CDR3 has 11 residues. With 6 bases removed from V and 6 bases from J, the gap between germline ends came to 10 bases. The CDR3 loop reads CASTPLPEQYF. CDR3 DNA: TGTGCCAGCACCCCTCTCCCCGAGCAGTACTTC.

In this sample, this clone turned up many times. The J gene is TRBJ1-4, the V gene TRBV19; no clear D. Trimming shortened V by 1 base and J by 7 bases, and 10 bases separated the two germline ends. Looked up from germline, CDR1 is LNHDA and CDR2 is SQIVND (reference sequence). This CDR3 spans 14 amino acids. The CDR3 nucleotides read TGTGCCAGTAGTATAGGAGGGAACCGTGAAAAACTGTTTTTT. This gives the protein CASSIGGNREKLFF.

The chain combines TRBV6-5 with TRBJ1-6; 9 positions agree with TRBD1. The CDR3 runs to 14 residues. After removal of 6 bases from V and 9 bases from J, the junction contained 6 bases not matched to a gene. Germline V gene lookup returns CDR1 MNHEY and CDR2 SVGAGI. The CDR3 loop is CASSPGQGISPLHF. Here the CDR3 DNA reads TGTGCCAGCAGCCCGGGACAGGGCATTTCACCCCTCCACTTT.

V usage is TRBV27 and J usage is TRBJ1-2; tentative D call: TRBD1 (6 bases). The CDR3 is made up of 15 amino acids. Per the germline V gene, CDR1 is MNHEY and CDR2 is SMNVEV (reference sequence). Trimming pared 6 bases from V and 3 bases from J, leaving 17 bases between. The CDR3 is CASSSRSQGHYGYTF. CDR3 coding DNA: TGTGCCAGCAGCTCCCGAAGTCAGGGGCACTATGGCTACACCTTC.

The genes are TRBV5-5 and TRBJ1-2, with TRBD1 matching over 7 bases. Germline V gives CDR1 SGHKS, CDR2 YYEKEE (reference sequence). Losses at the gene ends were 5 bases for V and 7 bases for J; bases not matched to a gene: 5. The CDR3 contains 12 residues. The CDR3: CASSVNRGGYTF. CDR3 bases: TGTGCCAGCAGTGTGAACAGGGGTGGCTACACCTTC.

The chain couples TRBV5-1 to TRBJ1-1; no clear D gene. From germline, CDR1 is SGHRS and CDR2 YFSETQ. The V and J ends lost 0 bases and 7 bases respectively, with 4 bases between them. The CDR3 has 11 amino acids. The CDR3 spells CASSLAGEAFF. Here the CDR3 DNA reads TGCGCCAGCAGCTTGGCCGGTGAAGCTTTCTTT.